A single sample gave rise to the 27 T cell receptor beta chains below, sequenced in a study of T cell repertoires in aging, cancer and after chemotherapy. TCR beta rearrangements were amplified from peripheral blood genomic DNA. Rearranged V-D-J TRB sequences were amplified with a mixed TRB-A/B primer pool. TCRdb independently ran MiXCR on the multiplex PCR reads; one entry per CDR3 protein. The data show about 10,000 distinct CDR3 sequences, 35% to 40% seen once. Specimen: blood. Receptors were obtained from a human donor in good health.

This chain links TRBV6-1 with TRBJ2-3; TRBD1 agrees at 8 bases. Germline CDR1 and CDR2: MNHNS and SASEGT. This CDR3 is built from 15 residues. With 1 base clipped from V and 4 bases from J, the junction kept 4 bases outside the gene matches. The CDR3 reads CASSEGGTGSDTQYF. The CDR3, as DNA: TGTGCCAGCAGTGAAGGGGGGACAGGTTCAGATACGCAGTATTTT.

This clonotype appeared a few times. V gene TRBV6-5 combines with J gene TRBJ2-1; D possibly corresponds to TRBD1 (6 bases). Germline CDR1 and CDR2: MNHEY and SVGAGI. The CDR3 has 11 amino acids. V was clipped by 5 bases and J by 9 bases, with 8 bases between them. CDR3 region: CASSLQGEQFF. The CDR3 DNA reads TGTGCCAGCAGTCTACAGGGTGAGCAGTTCTTC.

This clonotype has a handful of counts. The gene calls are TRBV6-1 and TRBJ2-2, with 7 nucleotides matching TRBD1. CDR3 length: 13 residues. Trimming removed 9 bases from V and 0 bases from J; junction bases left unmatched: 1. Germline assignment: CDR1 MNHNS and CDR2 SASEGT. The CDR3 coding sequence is TGTGCCAGGGGACAGCCGAACACCGGGGAGCTGTTTTTT. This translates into CARGQPNTGELFF.

The CDR3 is CASSSGTSGSPLGEQFF. The CDR3 region has the DNA TGTGCCAGCAGCTCCGGGACTAGCGGGAGCCCCTTAGGTGAGCAGTTCTTC. This chain connects TRBV7-9 to TRBJ2-1; 14 bases fit TRBD2. The length of the CDR3 is 17 residues. Trimming took 4 bases from V and 9 from J; bases not matched to a gene: 11. Germline loops: CDR1 SEHNR, CDR2 FQNEAQ (reference sequence).

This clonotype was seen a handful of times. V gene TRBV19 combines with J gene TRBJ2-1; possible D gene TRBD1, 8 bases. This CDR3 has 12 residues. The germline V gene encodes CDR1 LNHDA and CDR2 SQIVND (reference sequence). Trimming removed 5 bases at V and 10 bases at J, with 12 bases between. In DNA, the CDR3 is TGTGCCAGTAGTGCGGGGGACAGGGAGCAGTTCTTC. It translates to CASSAGDREQFF.

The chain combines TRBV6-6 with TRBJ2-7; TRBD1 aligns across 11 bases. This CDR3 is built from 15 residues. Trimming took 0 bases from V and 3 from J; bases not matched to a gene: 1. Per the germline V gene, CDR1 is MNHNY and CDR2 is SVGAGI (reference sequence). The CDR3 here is CASSYSGTGGYEQYF. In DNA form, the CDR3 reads TGTGCCAGCAGTTACTCCGGGACAGGGGGCTACGAGCAGTACTTC.

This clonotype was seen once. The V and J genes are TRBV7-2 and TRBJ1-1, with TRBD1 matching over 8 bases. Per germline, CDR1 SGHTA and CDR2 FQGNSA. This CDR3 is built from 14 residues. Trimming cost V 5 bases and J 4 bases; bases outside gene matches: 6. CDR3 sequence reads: CASSVRGQGTEAFF. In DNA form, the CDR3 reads TGTGCCAGCAGCGTCAGGGGGCAGGGCACTGAAGCTTTCTTT.

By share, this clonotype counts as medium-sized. CDR3 residues: CASSLASQTYTGELFF. The CDR3 DNA sequence: TGTGCCAGCAGCTTGGCGTCCCAGACCTACACCGGGGAGCTGTTTTTT. The chain carries TRBV5-5 and TRBJ2-2; D not resolved. Germline CDR1 and CDR2: SGHKS and YYEKEE (reference sequence). V lost 0 bases and J 3 bases, leaving 12 bases between the germline ends. The CDR3 runs 16 residues.

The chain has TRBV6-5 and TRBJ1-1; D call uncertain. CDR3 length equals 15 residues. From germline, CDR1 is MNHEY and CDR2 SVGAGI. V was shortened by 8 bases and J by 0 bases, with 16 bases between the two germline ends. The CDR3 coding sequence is TGTGCCAGCCAGGAGAGGACGGTAATGAACACTGAAGCTTTCTTT. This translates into CASQERTVMNTEAFF.

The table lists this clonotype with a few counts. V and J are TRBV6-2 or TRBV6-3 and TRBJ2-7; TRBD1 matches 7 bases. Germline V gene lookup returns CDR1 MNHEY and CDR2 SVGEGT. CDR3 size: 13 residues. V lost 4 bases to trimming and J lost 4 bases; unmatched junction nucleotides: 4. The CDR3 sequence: CASSSGQMYEQYF. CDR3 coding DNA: TGTGCCAGCAGTTCGGGACAGATGTACGAGCAGTACTTC.

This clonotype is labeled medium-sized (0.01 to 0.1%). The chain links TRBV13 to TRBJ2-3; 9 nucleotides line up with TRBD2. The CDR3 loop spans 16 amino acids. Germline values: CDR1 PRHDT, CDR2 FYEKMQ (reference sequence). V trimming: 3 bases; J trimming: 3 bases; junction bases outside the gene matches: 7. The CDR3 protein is CASSFSRLAGTDTQYF. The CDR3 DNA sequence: TGTGCCAGCAGCTTTTCCCGTCTAGCGGGGACAGATACGCAGTATTTT.

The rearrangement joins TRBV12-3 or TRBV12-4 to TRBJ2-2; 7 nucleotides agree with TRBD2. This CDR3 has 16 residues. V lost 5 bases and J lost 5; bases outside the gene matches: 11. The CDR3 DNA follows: TGTGCCAGCAGTCCGGTGACTAGCTCGAGGACCGGGGAGCTGTTTTTT. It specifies CASSPVTSSRTGELFF.

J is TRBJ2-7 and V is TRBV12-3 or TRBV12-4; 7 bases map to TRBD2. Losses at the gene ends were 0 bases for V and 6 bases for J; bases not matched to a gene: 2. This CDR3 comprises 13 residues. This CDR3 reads CASSLASGGEQYF. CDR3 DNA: TGTGCCAGCAGTTTAGCGTCGGGGGGCGAGCAGTACTTC.

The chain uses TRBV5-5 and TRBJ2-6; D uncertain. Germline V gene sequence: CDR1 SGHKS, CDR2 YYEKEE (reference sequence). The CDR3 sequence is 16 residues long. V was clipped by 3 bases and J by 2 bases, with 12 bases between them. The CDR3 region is CASSWPPRAGANVLTF. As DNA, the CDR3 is TGTGCCAGCAGCTGGCCCCCAAGGGCTGGGGCCAACGTCCTGACTTTC.

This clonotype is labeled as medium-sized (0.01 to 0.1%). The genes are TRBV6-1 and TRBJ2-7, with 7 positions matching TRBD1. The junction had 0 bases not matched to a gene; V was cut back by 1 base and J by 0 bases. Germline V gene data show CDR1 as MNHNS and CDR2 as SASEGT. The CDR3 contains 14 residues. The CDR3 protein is CASSEGDSSYEQYF. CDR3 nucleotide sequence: TGTGCCAGCAGTGAAGGGGACAGCTCCTACGAGCAGTACTTC.

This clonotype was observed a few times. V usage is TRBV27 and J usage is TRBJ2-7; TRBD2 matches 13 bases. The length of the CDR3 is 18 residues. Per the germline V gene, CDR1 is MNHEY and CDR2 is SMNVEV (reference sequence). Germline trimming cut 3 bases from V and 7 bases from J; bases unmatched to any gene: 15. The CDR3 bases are TGTGCCAGCAGTTTTAAAAGGACTAGCGGGGGCGCTCATAAGGAGCAGTACTTC. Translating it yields CASSFKRTSGGAHKEQYF.

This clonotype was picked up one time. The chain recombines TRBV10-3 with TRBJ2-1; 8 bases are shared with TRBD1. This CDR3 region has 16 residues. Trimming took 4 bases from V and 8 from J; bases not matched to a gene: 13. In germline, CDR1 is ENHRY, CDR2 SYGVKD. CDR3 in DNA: TGTGCCATCAGTGGAGACAGGGGAAGGGGTTTGGATGAGCAGTTCTTC. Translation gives CAISGDRGRGLDEQFF.

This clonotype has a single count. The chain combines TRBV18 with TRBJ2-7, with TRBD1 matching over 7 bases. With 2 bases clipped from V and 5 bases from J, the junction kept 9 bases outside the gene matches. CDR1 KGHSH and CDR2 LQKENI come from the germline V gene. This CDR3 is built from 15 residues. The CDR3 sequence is CASSPGQAHGDEQYF. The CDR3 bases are TGTGCCAGCTCACCAGGACAGGCCCATGGCGACGAGCAGTACTTC.

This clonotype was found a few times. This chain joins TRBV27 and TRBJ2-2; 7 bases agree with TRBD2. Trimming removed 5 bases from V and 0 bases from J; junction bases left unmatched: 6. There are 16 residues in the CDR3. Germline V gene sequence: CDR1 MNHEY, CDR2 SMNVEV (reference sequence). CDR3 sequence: CASSRASGTNTGELFF. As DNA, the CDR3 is TGTGCCAGCAGTCGGGCTAGCGGAACGAACACCGGGGAGCTGTTTTTT.

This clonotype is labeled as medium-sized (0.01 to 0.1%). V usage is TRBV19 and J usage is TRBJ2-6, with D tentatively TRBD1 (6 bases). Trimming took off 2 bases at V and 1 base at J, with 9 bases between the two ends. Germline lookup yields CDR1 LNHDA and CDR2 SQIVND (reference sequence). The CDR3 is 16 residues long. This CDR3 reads CASSITTGSGANVLTF. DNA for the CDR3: TGTGCCAGTAGTATAACGACAGGATCTGGGGCCAACGTCCTGACTTTC.

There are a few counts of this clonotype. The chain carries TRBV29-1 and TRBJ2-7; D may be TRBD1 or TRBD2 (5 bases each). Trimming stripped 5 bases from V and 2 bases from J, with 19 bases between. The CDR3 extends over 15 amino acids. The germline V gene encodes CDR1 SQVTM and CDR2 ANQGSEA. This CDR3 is CSVLPGTRGPYEQYF. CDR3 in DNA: TGCAGCGTTCTACCCGGGACCCGAGGCCCCTACGAGCAGTACTTC.

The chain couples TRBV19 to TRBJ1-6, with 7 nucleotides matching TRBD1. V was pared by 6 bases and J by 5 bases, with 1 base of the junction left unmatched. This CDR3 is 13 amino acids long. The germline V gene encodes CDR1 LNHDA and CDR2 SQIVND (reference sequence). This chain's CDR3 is CASRTGNNSPLHF. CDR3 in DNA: TGTGCCAGTAGGACAGGGAATAATTCACCCCTCCACTTT. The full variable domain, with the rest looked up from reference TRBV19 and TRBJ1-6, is DGGITQSPKYLFRKEGQNVTLSCEQNLNHDAMYWYRQDPGQGLRLIYYSQIVNDFQKGDIAEGYSVSREKKESFPLTVTSAQKNPTAFYLCASRTGNNSPLHFGNGTRLTVT.

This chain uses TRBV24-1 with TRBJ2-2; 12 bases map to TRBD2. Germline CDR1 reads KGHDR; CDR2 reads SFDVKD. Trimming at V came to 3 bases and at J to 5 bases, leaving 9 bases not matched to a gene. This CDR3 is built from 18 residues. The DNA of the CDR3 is TGTGCCACCAGTGATGGGCTAGCGGGAGGGCCGGGAACCGGGGAGCTGTTTTTT. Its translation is CATSDGLAGGPGTGELFF.

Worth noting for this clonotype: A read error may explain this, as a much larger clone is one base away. CDR3 sequence reads: CASSPQLAGAGELFF. CDR3 sequence (DNA): TGTGCCAGCAGCCCCCAACTAGCGGGAGCCGGGGAGCTGTTTTTT. The chain is built from TRBV6-5 and TRBJ2-2; 11 bases map to TRBD2. V lost 6 bases to trimming and J lost 6 bases; unmatched junction nucleotides: 6. The CDR3 is 15 amino acids. Germline CDR1 is MNHEY and CDR2 is SVGAGI.

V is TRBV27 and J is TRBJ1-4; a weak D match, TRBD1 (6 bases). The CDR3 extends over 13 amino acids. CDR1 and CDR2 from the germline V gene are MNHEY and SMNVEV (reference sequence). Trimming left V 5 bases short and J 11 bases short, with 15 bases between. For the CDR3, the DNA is TGTGCCAGCAGTCGAGCCGACAGGTCCAAACTGTTTTTT. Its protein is CASSRADRSKLFF.

CDR3: CATRWPGRPEAFF. The CDR3 nucleotides read TGTGCCACCAGGTGGCCGGGAAGGCCTGAAGCTTTCTTT. The V and J genes are TRBV24-1 and TRBJ1-1; unclear D gene. V gave up 7 bases and J gave up 6 bases, with 14 bases separating them. The germline gives CDR1 KGHDR, CDR2 SFDVKD. This CDR3 comprises 13 residues.

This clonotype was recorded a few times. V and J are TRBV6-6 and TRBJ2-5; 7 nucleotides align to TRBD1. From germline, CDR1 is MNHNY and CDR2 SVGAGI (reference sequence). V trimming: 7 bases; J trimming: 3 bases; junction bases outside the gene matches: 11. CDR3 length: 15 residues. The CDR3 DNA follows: TGTGCCAGCAACCCTATCGGACAGGTCGAAGAGACCCAGTACTTC. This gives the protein CASNPIGQVEETQYF.